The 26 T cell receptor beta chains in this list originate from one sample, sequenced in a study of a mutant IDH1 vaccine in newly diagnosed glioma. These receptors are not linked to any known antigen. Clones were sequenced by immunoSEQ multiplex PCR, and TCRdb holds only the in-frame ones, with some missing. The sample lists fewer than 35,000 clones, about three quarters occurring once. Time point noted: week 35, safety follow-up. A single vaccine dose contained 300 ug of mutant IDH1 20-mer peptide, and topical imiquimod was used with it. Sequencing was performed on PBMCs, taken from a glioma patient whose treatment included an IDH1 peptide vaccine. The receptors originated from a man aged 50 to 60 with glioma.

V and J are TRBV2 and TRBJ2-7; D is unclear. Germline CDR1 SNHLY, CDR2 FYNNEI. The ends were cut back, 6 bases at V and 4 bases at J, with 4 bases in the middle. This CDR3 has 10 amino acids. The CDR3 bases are TGTGCCAGCAGGGGGTACGAGCAGTACTTC. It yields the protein CASRGYEQYF.

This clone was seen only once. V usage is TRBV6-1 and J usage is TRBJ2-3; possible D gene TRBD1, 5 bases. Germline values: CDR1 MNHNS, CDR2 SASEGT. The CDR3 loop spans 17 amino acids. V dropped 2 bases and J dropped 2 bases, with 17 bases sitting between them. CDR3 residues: CASSEYVGQGYTDTQYF. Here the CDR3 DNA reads TGTGCCAGCAGTGAATATGTAGGGCAGGGATACACAGATACGCAGTATTTT.

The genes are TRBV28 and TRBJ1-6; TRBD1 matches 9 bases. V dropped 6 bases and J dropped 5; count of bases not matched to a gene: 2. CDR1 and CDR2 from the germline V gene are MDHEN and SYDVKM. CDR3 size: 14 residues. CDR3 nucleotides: TGTGCCAGCAGCCGGACAGGGGATAATTCACCCCTCCACTTT. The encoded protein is CASSRTGDNSPLHF.

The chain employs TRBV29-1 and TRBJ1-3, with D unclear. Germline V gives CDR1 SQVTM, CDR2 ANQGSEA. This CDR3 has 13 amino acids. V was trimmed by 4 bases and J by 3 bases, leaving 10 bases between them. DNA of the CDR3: TGCAGCGTTGGGTCGATGGGTGGAAACACCATATATTTT. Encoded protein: CSVGSMGGNTIYF.

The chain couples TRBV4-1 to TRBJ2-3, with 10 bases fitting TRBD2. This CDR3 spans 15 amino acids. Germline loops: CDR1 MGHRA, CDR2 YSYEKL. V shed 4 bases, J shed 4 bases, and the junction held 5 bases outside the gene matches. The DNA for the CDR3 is TGCGCCAGCAGCCGGACTAGCGGCAGCCCAGATACGCAGTATTTT. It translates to CASSRTSGSPDTQYF.

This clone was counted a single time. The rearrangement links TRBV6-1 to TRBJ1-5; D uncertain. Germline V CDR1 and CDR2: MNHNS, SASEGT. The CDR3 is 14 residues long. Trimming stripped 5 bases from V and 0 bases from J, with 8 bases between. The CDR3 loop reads CASSPRVSNQPQHF. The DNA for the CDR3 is TGTGCCAGCAGTCCCCGGGTTAGCAATCAGCCCCAGCATTTT.

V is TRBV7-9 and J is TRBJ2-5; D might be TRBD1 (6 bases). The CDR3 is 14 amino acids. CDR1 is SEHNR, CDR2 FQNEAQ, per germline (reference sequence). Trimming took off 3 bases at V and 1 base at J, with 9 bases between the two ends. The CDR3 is CASSFTGPQETQYF. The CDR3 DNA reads TGTGCCAGCAGCTTTACAGGGCCCCAAGAGACCCAGTACTTC.

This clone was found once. DNA for the CDR3: TGCGCCAGCAGCTTGCAGCAGGGGGCTGGTTCACCCCTCCACTTT. Encoded protein: CASSLQQGAGSPLHF. The chain recombines TRBV5-1 with TRBJ1-6; TRBD1 matches 8 bases. The CDR3 is made up of 15 amino acids. Germline CDR1 and CDR2: SGHRS and YFSETQ. Germline trimming cut 1 base from V and 9 bases from J; bases unmatched to any gene: 6.

CDR3 in DNA: TGTGCCAGCTCACAGTTCTTTGGGACAGGCTCCTACGAGCAGTACTTC. Residues: CASSQFFGTGSYEQYF. The V and J genes are TRBV18 and TRBJ2-7, with 8 bases aligning to TRBD1. From germline, CDR1 is KGHSH and CDR2 LQKENI. The CDR3 runs to 16 residues. The V gene end was trimmed by 4 bases and the J gene end by 0 bases; junction bases not matched to a gene: 8.

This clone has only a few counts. The CDR3 DNA follows: TGTGCCAGCAAGCAGGGAATCCTCGCAGATACGCAGTATTTT. Translation: CASKQGILADTQYF. V usage is TRBV2 and J usage is TRBJ2-3; maybe TRBD1 (5 bases). Per germline, CDR1 SNHLY and CDR2 FYNNEI. CDR3 size: 14 residues. The V end was cut by 7 bases, the J end by 4 bases, with 15 bases between. Full variable domain (outside the CDR3, taken from reference TRBV2 and TRBJ2-3): EPEVTQTPSHQVTQMGQEVILRCVPISNHLYFYWYRQILGQKVEFLVSFYNNEISEKSEIFDDQFSVERPDGSNFTLKIRSTKLEDSAMYFCASKQGILADTQYFGPGTRLTVL.

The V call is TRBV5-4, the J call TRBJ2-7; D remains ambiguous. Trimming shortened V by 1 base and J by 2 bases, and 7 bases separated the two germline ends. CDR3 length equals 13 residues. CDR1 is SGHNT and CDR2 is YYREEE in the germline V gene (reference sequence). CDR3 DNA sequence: TGTGCCAGCAGCTTGAACAAAGCCTACGAGCAGTACTTC. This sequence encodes CASSLNKAYEQYF. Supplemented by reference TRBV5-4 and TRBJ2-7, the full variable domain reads ETGVTQSPTHLIKTRGQQVTLRCSSQSGHNTVSWYQQALGQGPQFIFQYYREEENGRGNFPPRFSGLQFPNYSSELNVNALELDDSALYLCASSLNKAYEQYFGPGTRLTVT.

For the CDR3, the DNA is TGTGCCAGCTCACCCGTTGTTCCGACCCCCTCTGGAAACACCATATATTTT. It is translated as CASSPVVPTPSGNTIYF. V is TRBV18 and J is TRBJ1-3; D is uncertain. CDR3 length equals 17 residues. Germline assignment: CDR1 KGHSH and CDR2 LQKENI. The V and J ends lost 3 bases and 0 bases respectively, with 15 bases between them. The full variable domain, rest sourced from reference TRBV18 and TRBJ1-3, is NAGVMQNPRHLVRRRGQEARLRCSPMKGHSHVYWYRQLPEEGLKFMVYLQKENIIDESGMPKERFSAEFPKEGPSILRIQQVVRGDSAAYFCASSPVVPTPSGNTIYFGEGSWLTVV.

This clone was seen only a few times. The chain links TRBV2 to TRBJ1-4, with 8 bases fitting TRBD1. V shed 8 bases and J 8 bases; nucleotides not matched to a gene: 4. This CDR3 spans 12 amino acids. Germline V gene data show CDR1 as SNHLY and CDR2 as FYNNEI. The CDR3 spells CASGTGGEKLFF. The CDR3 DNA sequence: TGTGCCAGCGGGACAGGAGGGGAAAAACTGTTTTTT.

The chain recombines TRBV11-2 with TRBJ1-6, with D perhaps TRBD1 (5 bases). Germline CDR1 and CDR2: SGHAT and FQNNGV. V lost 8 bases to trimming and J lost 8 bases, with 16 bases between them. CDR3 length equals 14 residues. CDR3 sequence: CASRVGWGYSPLHF. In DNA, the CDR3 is TGTGCCAGCCGCGTGGGATGGGGGTATTCACCCCTCCACTTT.

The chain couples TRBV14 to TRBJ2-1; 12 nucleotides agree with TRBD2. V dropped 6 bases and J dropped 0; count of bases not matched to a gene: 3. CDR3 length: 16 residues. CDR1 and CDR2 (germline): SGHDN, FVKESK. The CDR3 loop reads CASRGTSGYSYNEQFF. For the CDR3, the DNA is TGTGCCAGCAGGGGGACTAGCGGGTACTCCTACAATGAGCAGTTCTTC.

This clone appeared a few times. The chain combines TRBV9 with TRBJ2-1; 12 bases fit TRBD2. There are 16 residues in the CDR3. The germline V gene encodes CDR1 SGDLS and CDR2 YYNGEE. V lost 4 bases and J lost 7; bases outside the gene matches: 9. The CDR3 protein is CASSSRTSGVKNEQFF. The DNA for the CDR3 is TGTGCCAGCAGCTCCCGGACTAGCGGGGTCAAAAATGAGCAGTTCTTC.

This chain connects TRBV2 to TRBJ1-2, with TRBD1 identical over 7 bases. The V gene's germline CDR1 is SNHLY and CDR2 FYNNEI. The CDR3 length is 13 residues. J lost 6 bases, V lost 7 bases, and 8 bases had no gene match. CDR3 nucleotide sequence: TGTGCCAGCACGGGAACAGGGGTGGATGGCTACACCTTC. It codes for CASTGTGVDGYTF.

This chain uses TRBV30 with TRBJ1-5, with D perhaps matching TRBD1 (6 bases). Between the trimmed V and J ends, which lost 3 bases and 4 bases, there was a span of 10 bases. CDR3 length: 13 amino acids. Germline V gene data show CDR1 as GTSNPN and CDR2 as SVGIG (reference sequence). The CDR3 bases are TGTGCCTGGAGCAGTCAGGGGAATCAGCCCCAGCATTTT. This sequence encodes CAWSSQGNQPQHF.

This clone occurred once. The CDR3 sequence is CASKVREGEKLFF. The CDR3 nucleotides are TGTGCCAGCAAGGTCAGGGAGGGAGAAAAACTGTTTTTT. J is TRBJ1-4 and V is TRBV2, with a tentative D call TRBD1 (5 bases). V dropped 7 bases and J dropped 8 bases, with 14 bases sitting between them. CDR3 length: 13 residues. In germline, CDR1 is SNHLY, CDR2 FYNNEI.

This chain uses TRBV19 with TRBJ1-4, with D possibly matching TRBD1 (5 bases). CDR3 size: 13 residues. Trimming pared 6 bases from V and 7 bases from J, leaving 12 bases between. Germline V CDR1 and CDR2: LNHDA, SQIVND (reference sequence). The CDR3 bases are TGTGCCAGTAGGACCCTTGGGGGTGAAAAACTGTTTTTT. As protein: CASRTLGGEKLFF.

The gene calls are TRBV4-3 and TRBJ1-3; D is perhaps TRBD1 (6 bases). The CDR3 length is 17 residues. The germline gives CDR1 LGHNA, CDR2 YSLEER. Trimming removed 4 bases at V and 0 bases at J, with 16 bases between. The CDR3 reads CASSREGGSSSGNTIYF. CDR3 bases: TGCGCCAGCAGCCGTGAGGGGGGTTCGAGCTCTGGAAACACCATATATTTT.

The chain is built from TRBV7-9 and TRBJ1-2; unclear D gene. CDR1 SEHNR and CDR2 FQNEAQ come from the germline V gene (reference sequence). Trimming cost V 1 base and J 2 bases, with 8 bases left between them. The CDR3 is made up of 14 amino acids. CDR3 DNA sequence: TGTGCCAGCAGCTTAGGCGCAGCGAACTATGGCTACACCTTC. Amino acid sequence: CASSLGAANYGYTF.

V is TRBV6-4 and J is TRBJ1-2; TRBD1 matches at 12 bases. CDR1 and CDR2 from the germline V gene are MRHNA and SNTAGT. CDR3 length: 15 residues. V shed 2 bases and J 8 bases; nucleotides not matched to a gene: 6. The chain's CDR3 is CASSDGGQGAGGYTF. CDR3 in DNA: TGTGCCAGCAGTGACGGGGGACAGGGGGCCGGCGGCTACACCTTC.

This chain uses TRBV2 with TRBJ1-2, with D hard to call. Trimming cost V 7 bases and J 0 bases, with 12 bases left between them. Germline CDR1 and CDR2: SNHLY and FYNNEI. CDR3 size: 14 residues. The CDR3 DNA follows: TGTGCCAGCACCGGGCTCGGATCTAACTATGGCTACACCTTC. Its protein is CASTGLGSNYGYTF.

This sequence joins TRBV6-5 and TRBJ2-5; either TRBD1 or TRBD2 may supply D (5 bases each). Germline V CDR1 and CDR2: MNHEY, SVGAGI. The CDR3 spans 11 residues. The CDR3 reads CAASGRETQYF. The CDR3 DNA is TGTGCTGCATCAGGGAGAGAGACCCAGTACTTC.

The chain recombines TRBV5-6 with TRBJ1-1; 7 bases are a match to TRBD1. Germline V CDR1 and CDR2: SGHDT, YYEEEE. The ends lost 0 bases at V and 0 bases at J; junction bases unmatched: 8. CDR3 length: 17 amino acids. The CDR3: CASSLEGQRYMNTEAFF. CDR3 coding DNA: TGTGCCAGCAGCTTGGAGGGACAGCGTTATATGAACACTGAAGCTTTCTTT.